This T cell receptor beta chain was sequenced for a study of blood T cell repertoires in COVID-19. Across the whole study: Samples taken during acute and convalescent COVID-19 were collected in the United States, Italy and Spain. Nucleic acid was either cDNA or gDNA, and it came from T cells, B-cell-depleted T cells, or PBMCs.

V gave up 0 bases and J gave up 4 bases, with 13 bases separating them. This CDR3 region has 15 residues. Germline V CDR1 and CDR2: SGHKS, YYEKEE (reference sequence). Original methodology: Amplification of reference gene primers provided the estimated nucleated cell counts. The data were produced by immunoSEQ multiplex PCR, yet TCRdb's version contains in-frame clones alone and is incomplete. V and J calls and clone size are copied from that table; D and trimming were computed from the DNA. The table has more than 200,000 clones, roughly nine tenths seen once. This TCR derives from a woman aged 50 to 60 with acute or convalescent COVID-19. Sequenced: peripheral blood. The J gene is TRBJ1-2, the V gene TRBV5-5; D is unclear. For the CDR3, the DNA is TGTGCCAGCAGCTTGGGAGAGGGCCTGGGCTATGGCTACACCTTC. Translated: CASSLGEGLGYGYTF.